This paragraph reports one T cell receptor beta chain. Trimming took 4 bases from V and 0 from J, leaving 10 bases between them. Germline CDR1 and CDR2: LNHDA and SQIVND (reference sequence). This CDR3 region has 15 residues. The source of the sample is a study of CD8 T cells in Susac syndrome. Treatment-naive patients with stable or active relapsing-remitting disease served as multiple sclerosis controls. Purification of the CD8+ and CD4+ T cells relied on negative isolation, and TEMRA cells underwent FACS enrichment. RNA in amounts of roughly 0.5 to 1 ug was reverse transcribed with random hexamers. An immunoSEQ multiplex PCR amplified TCR beta CDR3 over 54 Vbeta and 13 Jbeta. TCRdb fed the immunoSEQ multiplex PCR reads into MiXCR, producing one record per CDR3 protein. The data show under 550,000 distinct CDR3 sequences, with more than 80% seen just once and around 0.12% held by the top ten.

Sequencing used CD8+ T cells from PBMCs. The V call is TRBV19, the J call TRBJ2-4, with D hard to call. This receptor was taken from a human donor with multiple sclerosis. The CDR3 loop is CASSTGNLAKNIQYF. As DNA, the CDR3 is TGTGCCAGTAGTACTGGGAATTTAGCCAAAAACATTCAGTACTTC.